This T cell receptor beta chain was identified in a study of T-cell memory formation after mild COVID-19. General study findings and limits: The study detected some responding clones in pre-infection memory, suggesting cross-reactive memory joined. The main location of contracting CD4+ clones was CM and EM, and that of contracting CD8+ clones was EMRA.

At least ten counts were recorded for this clonotype. What it binds is unknown. Using its own MiXCR run on the 5' RACE reads, TCRdb lists one record per CDR3 protein. The sample lists about 150,000 distinct CDR3 sequences; 6% to 6.5% were seen once. V shed 2 bases and J 2 bases; nucleotides not matched to a gene: 7. Germline V gene data show CDR1 as SGHTA and CDR2 as FQGNSA. The CDR3 is 16 amino acids. This chain links TRBV7-2 with TRBJ2-3; 7 bases align to TRBD2. Sequencing was performed on PBMCs or a T cell subset sorted from them (not recorded which). This receptor was taken from an adult woman who had mild COVID-19 (a few samples of this study predate the infection). Cell type and time point are not known. Here the CDR3 DNA reads TGTGCCAGCAGCTTAATGCCTAGCGGTAACACAGATACGCAGTATTTT. It translates to CASSLMPSGNTDTQYF.